This T cell receptor beta chain was documented in a study of T cells in Graves' hyperthyroidism and ophthalmopathy. With regard to this clonotype: What it recognizes is unknown.

Hyperthyroidism had been newly diagnosed in patients aged 18 to 65, and its duration was under 2 months. Uncontrolled infection, other autoimmune disease, pregnancy and lactation each barred patients from inclusion. General study points: A median around 5.9 months before onset, the model predicted ophthalmopathy. A model of 13 V-J pairs discriminated ophthalmopathy from stable hyperthyroidism.

Template material for amplifying TCR beta CDR3 regions consisted of RNA transcripts. With the HTBI primer set, the TCR CDR3 went through a first round of RT-PCR. One entry per CDR3 protein, called by TCRdb with MiXCR from the multiplex PCR reads. This sample has 610,000 or so distinct CDR3 sequences; about half occur once, and the top ten carry around 8%. The sequenced sample was peripheral blood or thyroid tissue (not recorded which). This clonotype was obtained from a young woman with Graves' hyperthyroidism.

CDR3 region: CASSPRLAGGGEVNYGYTF. In DNA, the CDR3 is TGTGCCAGCAGCCCTCGACTAGCGGGAGGCGGGGAAGTAAACTATGGCTACACCTTC. J is TRBJ1-2 and V is TRBV7-2; D not certain. Per germline, CDR1 SGHTA and CDR2 FQGNSA. Trimming pared 5 bases from V and 2 bases from J, leaving 27 bases between. There are 19 residues in the CDR3.